Each of the 2 T cell receptor beta chains below was sequenced from the same sample in a study of T cells in Graves' hyperthyroidism and ophthalmopathy. Regions amplified from RNA transcripts were the TCR beta CDR3 regions. First-round RT-PCR of the TCR CDR3 relied on the HTBI primer set. TCRdb recomputed calls from the multiplex PCR reads with MiXCR, one row per CDR3 protein. The sample shows 500,000 to 800,000 distinct CDR3 sequences, just under 45% of them seen only once. The sample comprised peripheral blood or thyroid tissue (not recorded which). Receptors were obtained from an adult man with Graves' disease, either hyperthyroidism or ophthalmopathy (not recorded which).

The J gene is TRBJ2-2, the V gene TRBV5-1, with D unclear. The germline gives CDR1 SGHRS, CDR2 YFSETQ. Trimming took 2 bases from V and 0 from J, leaving 8 bases between them. The CDR3 spans 15 residues. CDR3 nucleotide sequence: TGCGCCAGCAGCTTCGGACGGTCGAACACCGGGGAGCTGTTTTTT. Amino acids: CASSFGRSNTGELFF. The whole variable domain, remainder taken from reference TRBV5-1 and TRBJ2-2, is KAGVTQTPRYLIKTRGQQVTLSCSPISGHRSVSWYQQTPGQGLQFLFEYFSETQRNKGNFPGRFSGRQFSNSRSEMNVSTLELGDSALYLCASSFGRSNTGELFFGEGSRLTVL.

This chain links TRBV19 with TRBJ1-5; TRBD1 might be the D (5 bases). The CDR3 totals 14 residues. V was trimmed by 10 bases and J by 2 bases, leaving 15 bases between them. Germline V gene lookup returns CDR1 LNHDA and CDR2 SQIVND (reference sequence). The CDR3 DNA sequence: TGTGCCAAATTGCAGGGTATCGGCAATCAGCCCCAGCATTTT. Translated: CAKLQGIGNQPQHF.